This T cell receptor beta chain was identified during a study of Ad26.COV2.S vaccination and SARS-CoV-2 variants. As to treatment: roughly 19 received Ad26.COV2.S at low or high dose, single or two shots; 5 received placebo; per-sample allocation not given. Sampling happened 63 days after the first vaccine or placebo injection. Assay: immunoSEQ multiplex PCR; the TCRdb copy retains only in-frame clones and omits some. The repertoire has about 680,000 clones, roughly 90% of them found once; the top ten carry approximately 1.5%. The CDR3 has 15 amino acids. Germline V gene lookup returns CDR1 SSHAT and CDR2 FNYEAQ (reference sequence). Points on this clone: Sequence at one end of the junction differs from germline and may be a read error.

The chain is built from TRBV7-7 and TRBJ2-1; 9 nucleotides line up with TRBD2. The starting material was peripheral blood, obtained in a trial of Ad26.COV2.S vaccine versus placebo. The origin of this receptor is a person between 18 and 65 years old who received the Ad26.COV2.S COVID-19 vaccine or a placebo. CDR3 sequence (DNA): TGTGCTAGCAGCCGCGGGGGGGCGAGCGGGGATGAGCAGTTCTTC. Its translation is CASSRGGASGDEQFF.